This TCR beta chain comes out of a study of CD4 T cells in relation to SARS-CoV-2 and coronaviruses. Study-wide background: PBMCs were cultured with antigen for around nine days before TCR beta sequencing.

Study results and limitations: Crossreactive clones expanded significantly less to SARS-CoV-2 than monoreactive clones.

This CDR3 region has 14 residues. The ends were cut back, 0 bases at V and 5 bases at J, with 11 bases in the middle. Per germline, CDR1 MNHEY and CDR2 SVGEGT. Points on this clone: Its antigen is unknown.

Repertoires were generated with immunoSEQ multiplex PCR, while TCRdb's copy carries only in-frame clones and drops some. The sample has tens of thousands of clones; roughly four fifths are singletons. Naive or memory CD4+ cells were cultured 1:1 with T cell-depleted PBMCs plus CEF. The sequence was collected from an adult with COVID-19. The sample consisted of memory CD4+ T cells from PBMCs, cultured in vitro. The chain employs TRBV6-2 or TRBV6-3 and TRBJ2-7; possibly TRBD2 for D (5 bases). CDR3 loop: CASSYSASSDEQYF. The DNA for the CDR3 is TGTGCCAGCAGTTACTCCGCTAGTAGCGACGAGCAGTACTTC.